The 6 T cell receptor beta chains given below trace back to one sample, sequenced in a study of CD8 T cells in ankylosing spondylitis. TCRdb used MiXCR to reprocess the 5' RACE reads, holding one entry per CDR3 protein. This repertoire shows roughly 30,000 distinct CDR3 sequences, 30% found once; its top ten account for roughly 44%. Input material: synovial fluid, either unsorted or a sorted T cell fraction (not recorded which). The receptors originated from a male donor with ankylosing spondylitis.

This clonotype was detected once. The rearrangement joins TRBV7-8 to TRBJ2-3; D might be TRBD2 (5 bases). The CDR3 spans 17 residues. Trimming removed 4 bases at V and 2 bases at J, with 19 bases between. Germline V gene data show CDR1 as SGHVS and CDR2 as FQNEAQ. The DNA for the CDR3 is TGTGCCAGCAGCTACCTCGGCGGTAGCGCCTACACAGATACGCAGTATTTT. Its translation is CASSYLGGSAYTDTQYF.

The chain carries TRBV20-1 and TRBJ2-1, with TRBD1 matching over 11 bases. The germline CDR1 and CDR2 sequences are DFQATT and SNEGSKA (reference sequence). After removal of 8 bases from V and 4 bases from J, the junction contained 19 bases not matched to a gene. The CDR3 runs 18 residues. DNA of the CDR3: TGCAGTTATCCGGGACAGGGGGTGGCTAGCGACCTATACAATGAGCAGTTCTTC. Protein product: CSYPGQGVASDLYNEQFF.

In its sample, this clonotype was seen many times. The chain uses TRBV20-1 and TRBJ1-4, with 8 bases identical to TRBD1. The germline gives CDR1 DFQATT, CDR2 SNEGSKA (reference sequence). The V gene end was trimmed by 3 bases and the J gene end by 8 bases; junction bases not matched to a gene: 14. This CDR3 is 16 amino acids long. CDR3 region: CSARGGLDRDGEKLFF. The CDR3 DNA follows: TGCAGTGCTAGGGGGGGCCTGGACAGGGACGGGGAAAAACTGTTTTTT.

The chain employs TRBV7-9 and TRBJ2-7; 13 bases are a match to TRBD2. Trimming at V came to 3 bases and at J to 5 bases, leaving 4 bases not matched to a gene. The CDR3 loop spans 15 amino acids. Germline lookup yields CDR1 SEHNR and CDR2 FQNEAQ (reference sequence). The CDR3 is CASSLRTSGSDEQYF. For the CDR3, the DNA is TGTGCCAGCAGCTTGAGGACTAGCGGGAGCGACGAGCAGTACTTC. Full variable domain (outside the CDR3, taken from reference TRBV7-9 and TRBJ2-7): DTGVSQNPRHKITKRGQNVTFRCDPISEHNRLYWYRQTLGQGPEFLTYFQNEAQLEKSRLLSDRFSAERPKGSFSTLEIQRTEQGDSAMYLCASSLRTSGSDEQYFGPGTRLTVT.

The J gene is TRBJ2-7, the V gene TRBV11-2, with unresolved D. The V and J ends lost 3 bases and 6 bases respectively, with 6 bases between them. Germline CDR1 SGHAT, CDR2 FQNNGV. This CDR3 has 11 residues. CDR3 residues: CASSFGIEQYF. Here the CDR3 DNA reads TGTGCCAGCAGCTTCGGAATCGAGCAGTACTTC.

This clonotype has a count of ten or more. This chain connects TRBV7-9 to TRBJ2-7; no clear D gene. The CDR3 length is 13 residues. Germline V lookup: CDR1 SEHNR, CDR2 FQNEAQ (reference sequence). Between the trimmed V and J ends, which lost 3 bases and 0 bases, there was a span of 6 bases. The CDR3 here is CASSLPFSYEQYV. The DNA of the CDR3 is TGTGCCAGCAGCTTGCCCTTCTCCTACGAGCAGTACGTC.